This entry lists 28 T cell receptor beta chains sequenced from one sample in a study of cytomegalovirus exposure and HLA in healthy donors (dated by TCRdb to 2017 to 2019). Libraries were made using the immunoSEQ multiplex PCR assay. For the multiplex PCR, a mixture combining 60 forward primers for TCR Vbeta segments and 13 reverse primers for TCR Jbeta segments was used. TCRdb mirrors the immuneACCESS table, restricted to in-frame sequences. Some clones are absent from its copies; in checked studies, under half trace to an unresolved V gene, and the reason for the others is unknown. The sample contains approximately 150,000 clones, roughly 70% of them found a single time. The top ten hold 3.1% of the sample. The sample was PBMCs. Receptor source: a male donor in good health and CMV-seronegative.

The rearrangement joins TRBV7-3 to TRBJ2-6, with D unclear. There are 15 residues in the CDR3. Trimming pared 5 bases from V and 1 base from J, leaving 9 bases between. Germline lookup yields CDR1 SGHTA and CDR2 FQGTGA. Here the CDR3 reads CASSPASSGANVLTF. The CDR3 DNA sequence: TGTGCCAGCAGCCCCGCCAGTTCTGGGGCCAACGTCCTGACTTTC.

The chain joins TRBV9 to TRBJ2-1; the D gene is possibly TRBD2 (6 bases). Germline CDR1 and CDR2: SGDLS and YYNGEE. V dropped 2 bases and J dropped 7 bases, with 13 bases sitting between them. The CDR3 contains 14 residues. CDR3 DNA: TGTGCCAGCAGCGTTCTCCCGGAGGGGAATGAGCAGTTCTTC. Encoded protein: CASSVLPEGNEQFF.

The gene calls are TRBV29-1 and TRBJ2-3; D unresolved. Trimming pared 4 bases from V and 2 bases from J, leaving 10 bases between. CDR3 length equals 13 residues. Per the germline V gene, CDR1 is SQVTM and CDR2 is ANQGSEA. CDR3 sequence: CSVALRITDTQYF. CDR3 in DNA: TGCAGCGTTGCCCTGAGGATCACAGATACGCAGTATTTT.

The chain uses TRBV15 and TRBJ2-5; 9 bases align to TRBD1. This CDR3 contains 13 residues. CDR1 and CDR2 (germline): LNHNV, YYDKDF (reference sequence). Trimming removed 6 bases from V and 4 bases from J; junction bases left unmatched: 3. The CDR3 loop is CATSAGQGETQYF. DNA for the CDR3: TGTGCCACCAGTGCGGGACAGGGAGAGACCCAGTACTTC. The entire variable domain, with the rest obtained from reference TRBV15 and TRBJ2-5, is as follows: DAMVIQNPRYQVTQFGKPVTLSCSQTLNHNVMYWYQQKSSQAPKLLFHYYDKDFNNEADTPDNFQSRRPNTSFCFLDIRSPGLGDTAMYLCATSAGQGETQYFGPGTRLLVL.

V is TRBV4-3 and J is TRBJ2-2; D may be TRBD2 (5 bases). Germline values: CDR1 LGHNA, CDR2 YSLEER. The CDR3 spans 16 residues. The V and J ends lost 0 bases and 8 bases respectively, with 16 bases between them. The CDR3 DNA reads TGCGCCAGCAGCCAAGATTGGCTAGCTCCCTCAGGGGAGCTGTTTTTT. Translation: CASSQDWLAPSGELFF.

This clone was found a few times. The gene calls are TRBV13 and TRBJ2-1; maybe TRBD2 (7 bases). Germline assignment: CDR1 PRHDT and CDR2 FYEKMQ (reference sequence). The CDR3 contains 16 residues. Trimming stripped 5 bases from V and 4 bases from J, with 18 bases between. CDR3 DNA sequence: TGTGCCAGCAGCCTCTCTTGGGGGGGCGTTTACAATGAGCAGTTCTTC. Amino acid sequence: CASSLSWGGVYNEQFF.

This clone was seen only a few times. The chain carries TRBV25-1 and TRBJ2-1, with 7 bases lining up with TRBD2. This CDR3 has 15 residues. Germline lookup yields CDR1 MGHDK and CDR2 SYGVNS. V lost 6 bases to trimming and J lost 8 bases; unmatched junction nucleotides: 13. The DNA of the CDR3 is TGTGCCAGCAGAGCGGGCCCTGGGGGAGGGGATGAGCAGTTCTTC. It translates to CASRAGPGGGDEQFF.

This clone was recorded only once. The rearrangement joins TRBV6-1 to TRBJ1-4; D gene uncertain. Trimming stripped 4 bases from V and 7 bases from J, with 13 bases between. The CDR3 extends over 14 amino acids. CDR1 is MNHNS and CDR2 is SASEGT in the germline V gene. The CDR3 DNA sequence: TGTGCCAGCAGTGTACCCGATGGCCTTGAAAAACTGTTTTTT. This sequence encodes CASSVPDGLEKLFF.

This chain joins TRBV28 and TRBJ1-2; D is unclear. The V end was cut by 4 bases, the J end by 5 bases, with 11 bases between. The germline gives CDR1 MDHEN, CDR2 SYDVKM. This CDR3 spans 13 amino acids. CDR3 sequence reads: CASSSVISYGYTF. For the CDR3, the DNA is TGTGCCAGCAGTTCCGTTATATCGTATGGCTACACCTTC.

The V gene is TRBV6-5, the J gene TRBJ2-5, with 7 bases identical to TRBD2. The ends lost 6 bases at V and 1 base at J; junction bases unmatched: 8. The CDR3 contains 15 residues. The germline V gene encodes CDR1 MNHEY and CDR2 SVGAGI. CDR3 in amino acids: CASRLEGGRQETQYF. The CDR3, as DNA: TGTGCCAGCAGGTTGGAGGGAGGGCGCCAAGAGACCCAGTACTTC.

This chain uses TRBV7-9 with TRBJ1-1; 12 bases are shared with TRBD1. Germline CDR1 and CDR2: SEHNR and FQNEAQ (reference sequence). With V trimmed by 5 bases and J by 7 bases, 8 bases remained unmatched. The CDR3 has 15 amino acids. In DNA form, the CDR3 reads TGTGCCAGCAGCCTACGGGACAGGGGGCAAAGTGAAGCTTTCTTT. Translation: CASSLRDRGQSEAFF.

Concerning this clone itself: An end of the junction differs from the germline gene, which may be a read error. The chain combines TRBV30 with TRBJ1-5, with 9 bases fitting TRBD1. In germline, CDR1 is GTSNPN, CDR2 SVGIG (reference sequence). The CDR3 has 20 amino acids. In DNA, the CDR3 is TGTGCCCGGAGTTCGGGACAGGGATTATCCAGGACCTATAGCAATCAGCCCCAGCATTTT. Translation gives CARSSGQGLSRTYSNQPQHF.

The CDR3 is CASSRDPSGTGGYTF. CDR3 nucleotide sequence: TGTGCCAGCAGCCGAGACCCCTCCGGGACAGGGGGCTACACCTTC. The chain uses TRBV7-3 and TRBJ1-2; 9 nucleotides agree with TRBD1. Losses at the gene ends were 5 bases for V and 8 bases for J; bases not matched to a gene: 12. The CDR3 runs to 15 residues. Germline CDR1 and CDR2: SGHTA and FQGTGA. Full variable domain (outside the CDR3, taken from reference TRBV7-3 and TRBJ1-2): GAGVSQTPSNKVTEKGKYVELRCDPISGHTALYWYRQSLGQGPEFLIYFQGTGAADDSGLPNDRFFAVRPEGSVSTLKIQRTERGDSAVYLCASSRDPSGTGGYTFGSGTRLTVV.

This clone was detected only a few times. The chain combines TRBV5-5 with TRBJ2-7, with 9 nucleotides matching TRBD2. J gave up 3 bases and V 2 bases, and 6 bases lay outside the gene matches. CDR3 size: 15 residues. Looked up from germline, CDR1 is SGHKS and CDR2 is YYEKEE (reference sequence). CDR3 amino acids: CASSFRLAGLYEQYF. As DNA, the CDR3 is TGTGCCAGCAGCTTTCGCCTAGCGGGACTCTACGAGCAGTACTTC.

The chain employs TRBV7-9 and TRBJ1-1, with a tentative D call TRBD1 (5 bases). This CDR3 region has 15 residues. Trimming took 7 bases from V and 0 from J, leaving 15 bases between them. From germline, CDR1 is SEHNR and CDR2 FQNEAQ (reference sequence). The DNA of the CDR3 is TGTGCCAGCATAGGAGTGGCGGGGGTGAACACTGAAGCTTTCTTT. Translation: CASIGVAGVNTEAFF.

The chain employs TRBV7-2 and TRBJ1-2, with D possibly TRBD1 on 6 matching bases. Trimming took off 4 bases at V and 13 bases at J, with 16 bases between the two ends. From germline, CDR1 is SGHTA and CDR2 FQGNSA. This CDR3 region has 12 residues. CDR3 sequence (DNA): TGTGCCAGCAGCTCGTTCACAGGGTATAGCACCTTC. Protein product: CASSSFTGYSTF.

The chain joins TRBV7-3 to TRBJ2-2; TRBD1 matches at 8 bases. The junction had 5 bases not matched to a gene; V was cut back by 4 bases and J by 4 bases. Germline-derived CDR1 and CDR2 are SGHTA and FQGTGA. The CDR3 spans 15 residues. CDR3 residues: CASSSQGAFTGELFF. Here the CDR3 DNA reads TGTGCCAGCAGCTCTCAGGGGGCATTCACCGGGGAGCTGTTTTTT.

In this sample, this clone turned up once. An end of the junction does not agree with germline; a read error may underlie this. This chain uses TRBV28 with TRBJ1-3; 9 positions agree with TRBD1. The CDR3 length is 17 residues. Germline V CDR1 and CDR2: MDHEN, SYDVKM. The CDR3: CASSPQTGGSSGNAIYF. Here the CDR3 DNA reads TGTGCCAGCAGTCCGCAGACAGGGGGATCCTCTGGAAACGCCATATATTTT.

The genes are TRBV11-2 and TRBJ2-7; 8 bases match TRBD1. Germline trimming cut 4 bases from V and 2 bases from J; bases unmatched to any gene: 10. The CDR3 extends over 16 amino acids. CDR1 SGHAT and CDR2 FQNNGV come from the germline V gene. The CDR3 DNA follows: TGTGCCAGCAGCTCCCGACAGGGGACAATTCCCTACGAGCAGTACTTC. Amino acid sequence: CASSSRQGTIPYEQYF.

The chain has TRBV19 and TRBJ1-4, with 7 bases matching TRBD1. After removal of 6 bases from V and 4 bases from J, the junction contained 2 bases not matched to a gene. Germline values: CDR1 LNHDA, CDR2 SQIVND (reference sequence). This CDR3 is 13 amino acids long. The CDR3 reads CASRDRDNEKLFF. CDR3 coding DNA: TGTGCCAGTAGAGACAGGGATAATGAAAAACTGTTTTTT.

The V gene is TRBV15, the J gene TRBJ1-2; 12 positions agree with TRBD1. With V trimmed by 0 bases and J by 7 bases, 6 bases remained unmatched. This CDR3 is 16 amino acids long. CDR1 and CDR2 (germline): LNHNV, YYDKDF (reference sequence). The CDR3 sequence is CATSRERDRGRFGYTF. CDR3 sequence (DNA): TGTGCCACCAGCAGAGAACGGGACAGGGGGCGTTTTGGCTACACCTTC.

The chain employs TRBV21-1 and TRBJ1-4; the tabulated D call, TRBD1, remains unverified against the DNA. TRBV21-1 is given as a pseudogene. The CDR3 loop spans 16 amino acids. CDR3 DNA sequence: TGTGCCAGCAGCCCAAGTGTCCAGGTCCCAAATGAAAAACTGTTTTTT. This codes for CASSPSVQVPNEKLFF.

This rearrangement joins TRBV7-9 to TRBJ2-6; weak D call: TRBD1 (6 bases). The CDR3 runs 17 residues. Germline CDR1 reads SEHNR; CDR2 reads FQNEAQ (reference sequence). Trimming took off 3 bases at V and 2 bases at J, with 14 bases between the two ends. The CDR3: CASSLARGTPGANVLTF. As DNA, the CDR3 is TGTGCCAGCAGCTTGGCCAGGGGTACCCCTGGGGCCAACGTCCTGACTTTC.

This clone was counted a few times. V usage is TRBV7-2 and J usage is TRBJ2-7; D might be TRBD2 (7 bases). The CDR3 runs to 17 residues. Per germline, CDR1 SGHTA and CDR2 FQGNSA. V shed 1 base and J shed 11 bases, with 27 bases lying between them. CDR3 nucleotide sequence: TGTGCCAGCAGCTTAGTAGCTTCGGGGGGACAAGGGGCCGGGAAGTACTTC. Its translation is CASSLVASGGQGAGKYF.

CDR3 nucleotide sequence: TGTGCCAGCAGCGCGAGCCTCGGAGGGAACTACGAGCAGTACTTC. Amino acid sequence: CASSASLGGNYEQYF. V is TRBV9 and J is TRBJ2-7, with a tentative D call TRBD2 (6 bases). Trimming cost V 3 bases and J 3 bases, with 16 bases left between them. CDR3 length equals 15 residues. Germline CDR1 SGDLS, CDR2 YYNGEE.

The chain has TRBV7-9 and TRBJ1-1, with D tentatively TRBD1 (5 bases). The ends were cut back, 0 bases at V and 5 bases at J, with 13 bases in the middle. Germline CDR1 SEHNR, CDR2 FQNEAQ (reference sequence). This CDR3 region has 15 residues. In DNA form, the CDR3 reads TGTGCCAGCAGCTTAGCGTCGGGGAGGGGTACTGAAGCTTTCTTT. Translated, it gives CASSLASGRGTEAFF.

This chain connects TRBV25-1 to TRBJ1-4; 8 bases line up with TRBD1. The V gene end was trimmed by 7 bases and the J gene end by 5 bases; junction bases not matched to a gene: 12. The CDR3 sequence is 16 residues long. Per the germline V gene, CDR1 is MGHDK and CDR2 is SYGVNS. The CDR3 here is CASTPGQGQMNEKLFF. DNA of the CDR3: TGTGCCAGCACCCCCGGACAGGGTCAAATGAATGAAAAACTGTTTTTT.

This rearrangement joins TRBV4-2 to TRBJ1-4; the D gene is possibly TRBD1 (5 bases). The germline V and J ends were trimmed by 5 bases and 0 bases, with 7 bases remaining between them. This CDR3 is 14 amino acids long. Germline CDR1 LGHNA, CDR2 YNFKEQ. The DNA for the CDR3 is TGTGCCAGCAGCTCGGGGGCAACTAATGAAAAACTGTTTTTT. Its translation: CASSSGATNEKLFF.